These T cell receptor beta chains were read from a single sample in a study of blood T cell repertoires in COVID-19. Repertoires were generated with immunoSEQ multiplex PCR, while TCRdb's copy carries only in-frame clones and drops some. The data hold more than 200,000 clones, with under 90% observed a single time. Sequencing input: PBMCs or T cells enriched from blood (not recorded which). Receptors were obtained from a man aged 40-49 years who had recovered from COVID-19. The CDR3 runs from the conserved cysteine through the conserved F or W. A D gene is named only where the DNA matches it firmly. Size tells how often a clone was seen (once, few, many) or the class of an expanded clone, and some rows leave it out.

d_call: NA; clone_size: NA; v_call: TRBV19; j_call: TRBJ2-1; cdr3_nt: TGTGCCAGTAGTATAACTAGGCCTACGGATGAGCAGTTCTTC; cdr3_aa: CASSITRPTDEQFF
d_call: TRBD1; clone_size: NA; v_call: TRBV29-1; j_call: TRBJ2-1; cdr3_nt: TGCAGCGTGATGGGACAGGGGGAGAATGAGCAGTTCTTC; cdr3_aa: CSVMGQGENEQFF
d_call: NA; clone_size: NA; v_call: TRBV5-6; j_call: TRBJ2-7; cdr3_nt: TGTGCCAGCAGCTTGGCTGGCAGGGGCTACGAGCAGTACTTC; cdr3_aa: CASSLAGRGYEQYF
d_call: TRBD2; clone_size: few; v_call: TRBV5-5; j_call: TRBJ2-7; cdr3_nt: TGTGCCAGCAGCCTGGGACTAGCGGGAGGCTACGAGCAGTACTTC; cdr3_aa: CASSLGLAGGYEQYF
d_call: NA; clone_size: few; v_call: TRBV28; j_call: TRBJ1-4; cdr3_nt: TGTGCCAGCAGTTTATCCCTAAAACTGTTTTTT; cdr3_aa: CASSLSLKLFF
d_call: TRBD1; clone_size: NA; v_call: TRBV4-1; j_call: TRBJ1-5; cdr3_nt: TGCGCCAGCAGCCAGATAGAGGGGGCACGCAATCAGCCCCAGCATTTT; cdr3_aa: CASSQIEGARNQPQHF
d_call: NA; clone_size: once; v_call: TRBV6-2/TRBV6-3; j_call: TRBJ2-2; cdr3_nt: TGTGCCAGCAGTTACCTTCTAGGAGCCGGGGAGCTGTTTTTT; cdr3_aa: CASSYLLGAGELFF
d_call: TRBD2; clone_size: NA; v_call: TRBV28; j_call: TRBJ2-3; cdr3_nt: TGTGCCAGCAGTGGAGCGGGAGGGCCCTCAGATACGCAGTATTTT; cdr3_aa: CASSGAGGPSDTQYF
d_call: NA; clone_size: NA; v_call: TRBV28; j_call: TRBJ2-3; cdr3_nt: TGTGCCACCCTTACCATTGGGCTCACAGATACGCAGTATTTT; cdr3_aa: CATLTIGLTDTQYF
d_call: NA; clone_size: NA; v_call: TRBV9; j_call: TRBJ1-5; cdr3_nt: TGTGCCAGCAGCGTTCCGGGGAGCAATCAGCCCCAGCATTTT; cdr3_aa: CASSVPGSNQPQHF
d_call: NA; clone_size: NA; v_call: TRBV18; j_call: TRBJ2-1; cdr3_nt: TGTGCCAGCTCACCCCCGGAGGGGAGCAATGAGCAGTTCTTC; cdr3_aa: CASSPPEGSNEQFF
d_call: TRBD1; clone_size: NA; v_call: TRBV5-1; j_call: TRBJ1-1; cdr3_nt: TGCGCCAGCAGCTTGCAACTAGGGACAGTGAACACTGAAGCTTTCTTT; cdr3_aa: CASSLQLGTVNTEAFF
d_call: NA; clone_size: NA; v_call: TRBV28; j_call: TRBJ1-5; cdr3_nt: TGTGCCAGCAGATCGGTAATCAATCAGCCCCAGCATTTT; cdr3_aa: CASRSVINQPQHF
d_call: NA; clone_size: once; v_call: TRBV6-5; j_call: TRBJ1-2; cdr3_nt: TGTGCCAGCACCCTTGGGACAACCCTTGGCGGCTACACCTTC; cdr3_aa: CASTLGTTLGGYTF
d_call: TRBD1; clone_size: NA; v_call: TRBV6-2/TRBV6-3; j_call: TRBJ1-2; cdr3_nt: TGTGCCAGCAGTTACCAGGGGGCTAACTATGGCTACACCTTC; cdr3_aa: CASSYQGANYGYTF
d_call: TRBD2; clone_size: NA; v_call: TRBV5-4; j_call: TRBJ2-1; cdr3_nt: TGTGCCAGCAGCGACAGAACGACTAGCGGGGGGTACAATGAGCAGTTCTTC; cdr3_aa: CASSDRTTSGGYNEQFF
d_call: NA; clone_size: NA; v_call: TRBV5-1; j_call: TRBJ1-1; cdr3_nt: TGCGCCAGCAGCCTTGCGACGGGAAACGGGGAAGCTTTCTTT; cdr3_aa: CASSLATGNGEAFF
d_call: NA; clone_size: NA; v_call: TRBV10-3; j_call: TRBJ2-7; cdr3_nt: TGTGCCATCAGTGAGTCCCCGGTAGCGAACGAGCAGTACTTC; cdr3_aa: CAISESPVANEQYF
d_call: NA; clone_size: NA; v_call: TRBV30; j_call: TRBJ1-3; cdr3_nt: TGTGCCTGGGACCTCCCGGGGGGCACCATATATTTT; cdr3_aa: CAWDLPGGTIYF
d_call: NA; clone_size: NA; v_call: TRBV25-1; j_call: TRBJ1-5; cdr3_nt: TGTGCCAGCAGTGTCGGGAACAATCAGCCCCAGCATTTT; cdr3_aa: CASSVGNNQPQHF
d_call: NA; clone_size: NA; v_call: TRBV2; j_call: TRBJ2-1; cdr3_nt: TGTGCCAGCACCGGCCGGGGAGAGGGCGAGCAGTTCTTC; cdr3_aa: CASTGRGEGEQFF
d_call: TRBD1; clone_size: many; v_call: TRBV7-2; j_call: TRBJ1-5; cdr3_nt: TGTGCCAGCAGTGACAGGGGAGGGCAGCCCCAGCATTTT; cdr3_aa: CASSDRGGQPQHF
d_call: NA; clone_size: NA; v_call: TRBV3-1/TRBV3-2; j_call: TRBJ2-1; cdr3_nt: TGTGCCAGCAGCCAAGTCGGGCTAGCAGGTTCCTACAATGAGCAGTTCTTC; cdr3_aa: CASSQVGLAGSYNEQFF
d_call: TRBD2; clone_size: few; v_call: TRBV7-6; j_call: TRBJ2-2; cdr3_nt: TGTGCCAGCAGCATTAGCGGGACCGGGGAGCTGTTTTTT; cdr3_aa: CASSISGTGELFF
d_call: TRBD2; clone_size: NA; v_call: TRBV4-2; j_call: TRBJ2-6; cdr3_nt: TGTGCCAGCAGCCAAGATAGTGTGGGGGGGTCTGGGGCCAACGTCCTGACTTTC; cdr3_aa: CASSQDSVGGSGANVLTF
d_call: NA; clone_size: NA; v_call: TRBV27; j_call: TRBJ2-1; cdr3_nt: TGTGCCAGCAGTTCCTGGACGGCCGCGGGGACCTACAATGAGCAGTTCTTC; cdr3_aa: CASSSWTAAGTYNEQFF
d_call: NA; clone_size: NA; v_call: TRBV12-3/TRBV12-4; j_call: TRBJ1-5; cdr3_nt: TGTGCCAGCGCCGGGAGGGGGGGTCAGCCCCAGCATTTT; cdr3_aa: CASAGRGGQPQHF
d_call: TRBD2; clone_size: NA; v_call: TRBV19; j_call: TRBJ2-3; cdr3_nt: TGTGCCAGTAGTACAGGACTAGCGGGAGGGTCAAGTTGGGCAGATACGCAGTATTTT; cdr3_aa: CASSTGLAGGSSWADTQYF
d_call: TRBD2; clone_size: NA; v_call: TRBV6-5; j_call: TRBJ2-1; cdr3_nt: TGTGCCAGCAGTCCTGGACTAGCGGGATACAATGAGCAGTTCTTC; cdr3_aa: CASSPGLAGYNEQFF